This T cell receptor beta chain was found in a study of cytomegalovirus exposure and HLA in healthy donors (TCRdb year 2017). With respect to the entire study: The roughly 650 repertoires of the first cohort and the 95 to 150 validation repertoires were produced on the same platform, according to a later analysis. High-throughput TCR immunosequencing, statistical association of individual TCRs with disease status, and machine learning were combined to predict cytomegalovirus infection status. The study aimed to test whether signatures of past pathogen exposure could be identified by cataloging public T cell receptors. Besides the first cohort of around 700 subjects, a separate validation cohort made up of over 95 different subjects was used.

In regard to this clone: It has no known antigen specificity. Within one base of it there is no much larger clone, and no base qualities were kept.

The donors belonged to the validation cohort of under 150 subjects, which was separate from the roughly 700-subject first cohort. To prepare the library, the immunoSEQ multiplex PCR assay was applied. In the authors' own workflow: To diagnose cytomegalovirus status from the catalog of TCR beta chain sequences, a statistical classification framework was built. The source is immuneACCESS, and TCRdb retained only in-frame sequences with V and J called. Part of the clones is not carried over; for the studies checked, unresolved V genes explain less than half of this, and the remainder is unexplained. The DNA gave D and trimming, while V, J and clone size come from that table. Across this sample there are around 170,000 clones, with approximately 81% seen only once. Together, the top ten hold about a sixth of the sample. From its cysteine to its phenylalanine, the CDR3 spans 14 amino acids. CDR3 DNA only is kept here, 42 bases in frame from base 1. V and J are truncated by 4 bases and 0 bases respectively, leaving an intervening sequence of 10 bases. The germline V gene encodes CDR1 SGHRS and CDR2 YFSETQ.

What the authors observed across the whole study: In vitro tests confirmed that three of the cytomegalovirus-associated TCR beta chains recognize cytomegalovirus antigens. A total of fewer than 200 TCR beta chains were listed by the study as associated with cytomegalovirus. While some public TCRs were present in many individuals, most TCR sequences turned up only very rarely across donors. All 110 or so repertoires were used to score co-occurrence in the validation cohort in a later analysis, because that analysis had no HLA typing for the cohort. The classifier was reported to diagnose cytomegalovirus status with high specificity and sensitivity in both the original and validation cohorts. A later analysis found that TCRs clustered in the first cohort also tended to co-occur in the 100 to 150 validation repertoires, with more than 90% of cluster scores above 0. According to the authors, the approach could potentially be generalized to other disease states and immunological phenotypes.

The sequence is built from TRBV5-1 and TRBJ1-2; matching of 5 bases hints at TRBD1 as the D gene. Sequenced sample: PBMCs. This TCR was sampled from a man aged 18 to 30 in good health and CMV-seropositive. DNA sequence: TGCGCCAGCAGCGCCGGACATACTAACTATGGCTACACCTTC. Its translation reads: CASSAGHTNYGYTF.